This T cell receptor (beta chain) was retrieved from a study of circulating and synovial CD4+ cells in juvenile arthritis. The CDR3 has 16 amino acids. The germline gives CDR1 GTSNPN, CDR2 SVGIG (reference sequence). V shed 4 bases, J shed 5 bases, and the junction held 16 bases outside the gene matches. The method was immunoSEQ multiplex PCR; TCRdb's version includes in-frame clones alone and lacks a portion of them. The top ten clones hold about 0.15% of a sample with about 33,000 clones, about 96% of them seen once. Samples derive from patients with active juvenile idiopathic arthritis. Sequencing was done on a sample of CD4+ T cells from blood. The TCR was taken from a human donor with juvenile idiopathic arthritis. The rearrangement joins TRBV30 to TRBJ2-5; 7 nucleotides agree with TRBD2. As DNA, the CDR3 is TGTGCCTGGAAGAACGCGGGAGCCCAGAGGGTGGAGACCCAGTACTTC. Its translation: CAWKNAGAQRVETQYF. Combining the CDR3 with reference TRBV30 and TRBJ2-5 gives the whole variable domain SQTIHQWPATLVQPVGSPLSLECTVEGTSNPNLYWYRQAAGRGLQLLFYSVGIGQISSEVPQNLSASRPQDRQFILSSKKLLLSDSGFYLCAWKNAGAQRVETQYFGPGTRLLVL.